Each of the 9 T cell receptor beta chains below was sequenced from the same sample in a study of glioma-infiltrating T cells after dendritic cell vaccination. Sample time point: after dendritic cell vaccination, including at tumor progression/relapse. Sequencing was performed with immunoSEQ multiplex PCR; in TCRdb, only in-frame clones are kept and a portion is missing. Here the sample spans approximately 90,000 clones, roughly four fifths being singletons. The source was blood, collected after dendritic cell vaccination. The receptors here all came from a human donor with glioblastoma.

This chain uses TRBV9 with TRBJ2-2; the match to TRBD2 covers 10 bases. In germline, CDR1 is SGDLS, CDR2 YYNGEE. The CDR3 totals 21 residues. V lost 0 bases, J lost 6 bases, and 20 bases stayed unmatched. The CDR3 region is CASSVGLVTGSLAGLPGELFF. CDR3 DNA sequence: TGTGCCAGCAGCGTAGGCCTTGTGACAGGGTCACTAGCGGGATTACCCGGGGAGCTGTTTTTT.

V and J are TRBV5-4 and TRBJ2-3; a possible D gene is TRBD1 (6 bases). Trimming shortened V by 4 bases and J by 2 bases, and 11 bases separated the two germline ends. The CDR3 consists of 14 residues. Per germline, CDR1 SGHNT and CDR2 YYREEE (reference sequence). CDR3 loop: CASSPGTHTDTQYF. The CDR3 nucleotides read TGTGCCAGCAGCCCGGGGACACACACAGATACGCAGTATTTT. Variable domain in full (rest from reference TRBV5-4 and TRBJ2-3): ETGVTQSPTHLIKTRGQQVTLRCSSQSGHNTVSWYQQALGQGPQFIFQYYREEENGRGNFPPRFSGLQFPNYSSELNVNALELDDSALYLCASSPGTHTDTQYFGPGTRLTVL.

This clone was counted only a few times. The gene calls are TRBV6-1 and TRBJ2-1; D possibly corresponds to TRBD2 (6 bases). Germline-derived CDR1 and CDR2 are MNHNS and SASEGT. Trimming took 4 bases from V and 0 from J, leaving 16 bases between them. The CDR3 loop spans 17 amino acids. CDR3 sequence reads: CASSGVGGGASYNEQFF. CDR3 coding DNA: TGTGCCAGCAGTGGTGTTGGTGGCGGGGCCTCCTACAATGAGCAGTTCTTC.

V is TRBV5-1 and J is TRBJ2-5, with TRBD2 matching 8 bases. CDR1 is SGHRS and CDR2 is YFSETQ in the germline V gene. V dropped 0 bases and J dropped 4; count of bases not matched to a gene: 8. The CDR3 runs 16 residues. In nucleotides, the CDR3 is TGCGCCAGCAGCTTGGTGGTAGCGGGGACTGCAGAGACCCAGTACTTC. This translates into CASSLVVAGTAETQYF.

This chain joins TRBV7-9 and TRBJ1-1, with D tentatively TRBD1 (6 bases). This CDR3 region has 14 residues. CDR1 and CDR2 (germline): SEHNR, FQNEAQ (reference sequence). The V and J ends lost 2 bases and 0 bases respectively, with 7 bases between them. In DNA form, the CDR3 reads TGTGCCAGCAGCTTACAGGGGCTGAACACTGAAGCTTTCTTT. Amino acid sequence: CASSLQGLNTEAFF.

The V call is TRBV5-1, the J call TRBJ2-3; 7 positions match TRBD2. Germline CDR1 is SGHRS and CDR2 is YFSETQ. V gave up 2 bases and J gave up 4 bases; unmatched junction bases: 4. This CDR3 is built from 14 residues. The CDR3 DNA is TGCGCCAGCAGCTTAAACGCGGGAGCAGATACGCAGTATTTT. The encoded protein is CASSLNAGADTQYF.

V gene TRBV28 combines with J gene TRBJ1-1, with TRBD1 identical over 10 bases. This CDR3 has 14 amino acids. V was clipped by 5 bases and J by 8 bases; unmatched bases: 8. CDR1 is MDHEN, CDR2 SYDVKM, per germline. The CDR3 nucleotides read TGTGCCAGCAGTCGACCGGGACAGGGGTACGAAGCTTTCTTT. Translating it yields CASSRPGQGYEAFF. Drawing the rest from reference TRBV28 and TRBJ1-1, the complete variable domain is DVKVTQSSRYLVKRTGEKVFLECVQDMDHENMFWYRQDPGLGLRLIYFSYDVKMKEKGDIPEGYSVSREKKERFSLILESASTNQTSMYLCASSRPGQGYEAFFGQGTRLTVV.

This clone showed up just a few times. The chain joins TRBV18 to TRBJ1-4; D is perhaps TRBD1 (6 bases). Germline V gene sequence: CDR1 KGHSH, CDR2 LQKENI. V shed 1 base and J shed 2 bases, with 8 bases lying between them. CDR3 length: 15 amino acids. The CDR3 DNA is TGTGCCAGCTCACCACGAGGGGGTACTAATGAAAAACTGTTTTTT. Translating gives CASSPRGGTNEKLFF.

The chain combines TRBV5-1 with TRBJ2-1; tentative D call: TRBD2 (6 bases). The CDR3 has 15 residues. Germline CDR1 SGHRS, CDR2 YFSETQ. Deletions cut 3 bases from V and 2 bases from J, with 12 bases between. CDR3 bases: TGCGCCAGCAGCTCGGGACTTGTGACCTACAATGAGCAGTTCTTC. It translates to CASSSGLVTYNEQFF.